This T cell receptor beta chain appears in the sequencing data of a study of T cell clusters in autoimmune cytopenias. Study conclusions and caveats: A dominant lymphoma-associated repertoire apparently masked the cluster-lack signature in secondary cytopenia versus chronic lymphocytic leukemia. Clustering suggested that physiological T cell clusters were missing in primary autoimmune cytopenia patients. TRB repertoire shifts in secondary cytopenia and chronic lymphocytic leukemia mostly reflected lymphoma, not autoimmunity.

Details on this clonotype: Antigen unknown.

This CDR3 contains 15 residues. The germline V gene encodes CDR1 SGHNT and CDR2 YENEEA. TRB was amplified from approximately 230 ng of peripheral blood genomic DNA per sample. One tube held mixed TRB-A and TRB-B primer pools for touch-down PCR. TCRdb re-called the multiplex PCR reads; every CDR3 protein appears as one record, without DNA. The sample table includes roughly 3,000 distinct CDR3 sequences. The sequencing input was peripheral blood. This TCR was recovered from a human donor with an autoimmune cytopenia or autoimmune hepatitis (not recorded which). V is TRBV11-3 and J is TRBJ2-1; TCRdb designates TRBD1, a call that cannot be tested without DNA. CDR3 sequence reads: CASSLTGQGHNEQFF.